This T cell receptor beta chain was obtained from a study of response to subunit inactivated influenza vaccine. Regarding the study as a whole: The authors proposed limited new T cell recruitment per seasonal influenza vaccination.

TCRdb analysed the RT-PCR reads with MiXCR anew, one entry per CDR3 protein. The repertoire holds approximately 700,000 distinct CDR3 sequences, 15% to 17% seen once, with approximately 10% in the top ten. This clonotype was seen many times. What it recognizes is unknown. Trimming cost V 4 bases and J 1 base, with 7 bases left between them. The CDR3 loop spans 13 amino acids. Germline V lookup: CDR1 MGHDK, CDR2 SYGVNS. This chain uses TRBV25-1 with TRBJ1-1; weak D call: TRBD1 (6 bases). The clonotype comes from a man aged 50 to 60 who received an inactivated influenza vaccine. Material: PBMCs from blood, obtained 11 to 12 days after vaccination. The CDR3 protein is CASSATGNTEAFF. DNA of the CDR3: TGTGCCAGCAGTGCGACAGGGAACACTGAAGCTTTCTTT.